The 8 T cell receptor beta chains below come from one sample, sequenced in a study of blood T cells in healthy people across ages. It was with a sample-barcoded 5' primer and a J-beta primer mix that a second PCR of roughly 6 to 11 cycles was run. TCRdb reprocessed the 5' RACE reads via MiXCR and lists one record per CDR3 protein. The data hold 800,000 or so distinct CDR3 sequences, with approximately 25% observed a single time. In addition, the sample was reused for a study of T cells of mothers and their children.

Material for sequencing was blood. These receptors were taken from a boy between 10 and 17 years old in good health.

The CDR3 DNA sequence: TGCAGTGCTAGAGATCTGGAACTAGCGTTCAATGAGCAGTTCTTC. The encoded protein is CSARDLELAFNEQFF. The chain recombines TRBV20-1 with TRBJ2-5, with TRBD2 matching 7 bases. Matching the DNA end better, TRBJ2-1 makes the J call doubtful. Germline CDR1 and CDR2: DFQATT and SNEGSKA (reference sequence). The CDR3 length is 15 residues.

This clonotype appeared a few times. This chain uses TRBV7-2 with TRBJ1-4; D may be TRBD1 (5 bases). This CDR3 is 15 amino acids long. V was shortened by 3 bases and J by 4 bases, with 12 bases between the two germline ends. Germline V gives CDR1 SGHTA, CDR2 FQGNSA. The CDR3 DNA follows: TGTGCCAGCAGCTTTGGTCACAGGCTTAATGAAAAACTGTTTTTT. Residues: CASSFGHRLNEKLFF.

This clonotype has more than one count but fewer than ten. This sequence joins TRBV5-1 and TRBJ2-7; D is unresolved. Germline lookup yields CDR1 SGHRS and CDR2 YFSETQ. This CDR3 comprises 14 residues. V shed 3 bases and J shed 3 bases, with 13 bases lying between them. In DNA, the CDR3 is TGCGCCAGCAGCTCGGGTGGGGTAAGCTACGAGCAGTACTTC. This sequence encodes CASSSGGVSYEQYF.

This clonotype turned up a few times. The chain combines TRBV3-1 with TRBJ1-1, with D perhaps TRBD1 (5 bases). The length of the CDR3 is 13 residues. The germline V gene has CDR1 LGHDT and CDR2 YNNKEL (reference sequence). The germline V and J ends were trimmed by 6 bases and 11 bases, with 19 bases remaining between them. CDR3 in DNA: TGTGCCAGCAGGCGACTCGGACACGTTCGCGCTTTCTTT. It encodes CASRRLGHVRAFF.

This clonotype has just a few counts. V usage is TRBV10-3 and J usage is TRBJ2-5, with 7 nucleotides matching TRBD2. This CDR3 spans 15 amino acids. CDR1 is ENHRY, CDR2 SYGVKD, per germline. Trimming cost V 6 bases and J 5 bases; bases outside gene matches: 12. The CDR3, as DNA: TGTGCCATCAGCCCAACCGGGGGGAGCGGGGAGACCCAGTACTTC. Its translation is CAISPTGGSGETQYF.

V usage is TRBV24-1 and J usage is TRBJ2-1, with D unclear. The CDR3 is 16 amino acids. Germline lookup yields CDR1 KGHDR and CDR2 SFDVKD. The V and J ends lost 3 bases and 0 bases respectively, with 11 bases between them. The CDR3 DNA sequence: TGTGCCACCAGTGATAGTCACCGGAGCTCCTACAATGAGCAGTTCTTC. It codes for CATSDSHRSSYNEQFF.

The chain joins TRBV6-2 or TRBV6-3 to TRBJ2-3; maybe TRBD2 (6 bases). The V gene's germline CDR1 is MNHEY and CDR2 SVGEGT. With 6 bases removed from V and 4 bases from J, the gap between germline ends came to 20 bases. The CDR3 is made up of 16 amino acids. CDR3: CASRSTSSSWADTQYF. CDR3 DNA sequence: TGTGCCAGCAGGTCAACTAGCTCCAGTTGGGCAGATACGCAGTATTTT.

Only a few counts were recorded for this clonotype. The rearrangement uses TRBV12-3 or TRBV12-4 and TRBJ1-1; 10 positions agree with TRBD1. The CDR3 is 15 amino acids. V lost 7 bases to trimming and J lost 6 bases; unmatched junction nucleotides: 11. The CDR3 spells CASIPGQGTGAEAFF. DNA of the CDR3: TGTGCCAGCATTCCGGGACAGGGGACAGGCGCTGAAGCTTTCTTT.